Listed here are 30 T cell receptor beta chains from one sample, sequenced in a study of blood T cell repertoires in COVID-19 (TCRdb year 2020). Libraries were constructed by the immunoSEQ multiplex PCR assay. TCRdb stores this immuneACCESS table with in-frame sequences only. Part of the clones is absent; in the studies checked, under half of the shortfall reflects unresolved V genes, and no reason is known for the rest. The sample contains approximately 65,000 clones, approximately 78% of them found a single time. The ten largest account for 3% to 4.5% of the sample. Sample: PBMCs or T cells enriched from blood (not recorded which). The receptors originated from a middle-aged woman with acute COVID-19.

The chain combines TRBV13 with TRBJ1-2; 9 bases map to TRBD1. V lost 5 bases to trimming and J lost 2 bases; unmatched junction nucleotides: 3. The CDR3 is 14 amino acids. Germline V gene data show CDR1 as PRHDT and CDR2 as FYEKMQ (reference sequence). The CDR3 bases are TGTGCCAGCAGCGAGGGGACAGGGAACTATGGCTACACCTTC. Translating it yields CASSEGTGNYGYTF.

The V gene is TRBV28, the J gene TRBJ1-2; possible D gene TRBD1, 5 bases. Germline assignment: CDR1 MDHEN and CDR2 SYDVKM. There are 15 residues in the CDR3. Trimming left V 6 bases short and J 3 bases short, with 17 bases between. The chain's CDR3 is CASSPMGGVDYGYTF. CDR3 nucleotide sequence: TGTGCCAGCAGCCCTATGGGGGGGGTGGACTATGGCTACACCTTC.

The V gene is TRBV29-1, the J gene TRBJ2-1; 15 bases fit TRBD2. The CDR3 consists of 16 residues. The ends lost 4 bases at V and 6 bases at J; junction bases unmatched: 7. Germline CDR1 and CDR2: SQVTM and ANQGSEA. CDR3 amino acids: CSVGGTSGRLANEQFF. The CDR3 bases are TGCAGCGTTGGGGGGACTAGCGGGAGGCTGGCCAATGAGCAGTTCTTC.

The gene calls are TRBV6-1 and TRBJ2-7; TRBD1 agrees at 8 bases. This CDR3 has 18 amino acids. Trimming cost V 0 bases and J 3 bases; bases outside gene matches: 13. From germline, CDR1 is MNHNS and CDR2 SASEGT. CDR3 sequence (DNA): TGTGCCAGCAGTGAAGCGCGCAGTTATCGAACAGGGGGCTACGAGCAGTACTTC. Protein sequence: CASSEARSYRTGGYEQYF.

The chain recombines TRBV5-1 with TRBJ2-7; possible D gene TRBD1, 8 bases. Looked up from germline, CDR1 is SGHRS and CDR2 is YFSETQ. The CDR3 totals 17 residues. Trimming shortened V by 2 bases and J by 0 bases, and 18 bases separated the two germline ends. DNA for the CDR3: TGCGCCAGCAGCTTTGGGGGGGACAGGTATAGCTCCTACGAGCAGTACTTC. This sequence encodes CASSFGGDRYSSYEQYF.

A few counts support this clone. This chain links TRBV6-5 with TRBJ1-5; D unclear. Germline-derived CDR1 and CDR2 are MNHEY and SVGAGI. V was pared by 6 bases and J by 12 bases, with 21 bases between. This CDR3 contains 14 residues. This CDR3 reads CASRKFPARGNQHF. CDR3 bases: TGTGCCAGCAGGAAATTTCCCGCCCGAGGGAACCAGCATTTT.

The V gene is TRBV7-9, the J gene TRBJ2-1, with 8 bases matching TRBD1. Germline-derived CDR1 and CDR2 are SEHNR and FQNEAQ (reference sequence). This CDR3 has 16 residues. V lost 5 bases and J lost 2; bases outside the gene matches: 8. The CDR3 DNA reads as TGTGCCAGCAGCCCTTTTAGGGGACAGGCCTACAATGAGCAGTTCTTC. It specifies CASSPFRGQAYNEQFF.

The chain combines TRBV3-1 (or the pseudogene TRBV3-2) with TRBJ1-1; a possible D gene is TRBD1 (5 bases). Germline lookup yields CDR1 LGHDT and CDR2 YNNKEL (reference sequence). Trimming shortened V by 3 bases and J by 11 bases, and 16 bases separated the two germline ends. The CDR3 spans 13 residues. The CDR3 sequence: CASSQGGGIRAFF. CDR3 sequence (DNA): TGTGCCAGCAGCCAGGGGGGTGGGATAAGGGCTTTCTTT.

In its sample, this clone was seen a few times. CDR3 sequence reads: CASLAGRNTGELFF. In DNA, the CDR3 is TGTGCCAGTCTGGCGGGAAGAAACACCGGGGAGCTGTTTTTT. The chain combines TRBV27 with TRBJ2-2; the D gene is possibly TRBD2 (6 bases). Trimming cost V 9 bases and J 2 bases, with 13 bases left between them. This CDR3 is built from 14 residues. Germline V CDR1 and CDR2: MNHEY, SMNVEV (reference sequence).

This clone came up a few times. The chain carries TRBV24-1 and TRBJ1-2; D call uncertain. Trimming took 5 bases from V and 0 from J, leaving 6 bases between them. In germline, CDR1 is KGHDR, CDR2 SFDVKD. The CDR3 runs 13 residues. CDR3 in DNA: TGTGCCACCAGTGCTTACTCTAACTATGGCTACACCTTC. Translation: CATSAYSNYGYTF.

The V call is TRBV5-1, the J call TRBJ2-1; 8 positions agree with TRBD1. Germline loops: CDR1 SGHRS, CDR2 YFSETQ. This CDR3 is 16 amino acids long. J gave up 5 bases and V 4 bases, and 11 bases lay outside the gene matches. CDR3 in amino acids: CASSPVSRTGHNEQFF. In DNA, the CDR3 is TGCGCCAGCAGCCCGGTGTCCCGGACAGGGCACAATGAGCAGTTCTTC.

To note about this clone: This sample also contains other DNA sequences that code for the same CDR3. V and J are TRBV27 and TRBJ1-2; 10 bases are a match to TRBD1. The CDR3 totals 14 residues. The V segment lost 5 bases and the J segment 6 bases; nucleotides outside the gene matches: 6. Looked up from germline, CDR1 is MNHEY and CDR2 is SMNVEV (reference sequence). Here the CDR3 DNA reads TGTGCCAGCAGTCTTTCGACAGGGGGCAATGGCTACACCTTC. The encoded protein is CASSLSTGGNGYTF.

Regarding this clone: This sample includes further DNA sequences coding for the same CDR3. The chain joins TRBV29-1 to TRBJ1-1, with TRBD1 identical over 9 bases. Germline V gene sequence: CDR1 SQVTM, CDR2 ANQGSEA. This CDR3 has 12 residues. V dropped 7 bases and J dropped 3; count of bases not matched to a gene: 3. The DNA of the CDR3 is TGCAGCGCCCGACAGGGGGACACTGAAGCTTTCTTT. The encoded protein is CSARQGDTEAFF.

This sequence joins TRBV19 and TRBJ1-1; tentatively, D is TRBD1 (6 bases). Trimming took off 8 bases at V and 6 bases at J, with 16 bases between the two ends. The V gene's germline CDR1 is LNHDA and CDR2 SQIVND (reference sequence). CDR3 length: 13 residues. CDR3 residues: CASQNRARAEAFF. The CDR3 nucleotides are TGTGCCAGTCAAAACAGGGCTCGCGCTGAAGCTTTCTTT.

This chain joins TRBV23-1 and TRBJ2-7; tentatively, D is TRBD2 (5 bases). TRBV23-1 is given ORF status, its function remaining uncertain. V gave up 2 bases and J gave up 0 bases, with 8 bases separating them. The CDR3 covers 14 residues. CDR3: CASSQGLLSYEQYF. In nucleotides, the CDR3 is TGCGCCAGCAGTCAAGGACTGCTCTCCTACGAGCAGTACTTC.

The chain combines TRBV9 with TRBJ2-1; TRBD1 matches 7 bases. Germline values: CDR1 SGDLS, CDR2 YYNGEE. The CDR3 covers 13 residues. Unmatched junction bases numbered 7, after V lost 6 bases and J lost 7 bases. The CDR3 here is CASTPTGVNEQFF. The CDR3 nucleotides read TGTGCCAGCACCCCTACAGGGGTTAATGAGCAGTTCTTC.

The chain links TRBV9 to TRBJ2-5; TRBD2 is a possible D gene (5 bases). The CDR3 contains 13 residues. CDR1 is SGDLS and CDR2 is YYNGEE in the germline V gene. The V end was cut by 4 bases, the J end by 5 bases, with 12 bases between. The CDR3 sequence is CASSKVGGETQYF. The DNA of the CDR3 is TGTGCCAGCAGCAAGGTTGGCGGGGAGACCCAGTACTTC. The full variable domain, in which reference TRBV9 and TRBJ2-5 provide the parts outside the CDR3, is DSGVTQTPKHLITATGQRVTLRCSPRSGDLSVYWYQQSLDQGLQFLIQYYNGEERAKGNILERFSAQQFPDLHSELNLSSLELGDSALYFCASSKVGGETQYFGPGTRLLVL.

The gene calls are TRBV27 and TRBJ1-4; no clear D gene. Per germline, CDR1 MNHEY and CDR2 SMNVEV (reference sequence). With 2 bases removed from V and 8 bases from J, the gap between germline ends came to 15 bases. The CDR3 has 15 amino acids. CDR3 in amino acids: CASSLGFRVGEKLFF. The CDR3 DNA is TGTGCCAGCAGTTTAGGATTCCGGGTTGGGGAAAAACTGTTTTTT.

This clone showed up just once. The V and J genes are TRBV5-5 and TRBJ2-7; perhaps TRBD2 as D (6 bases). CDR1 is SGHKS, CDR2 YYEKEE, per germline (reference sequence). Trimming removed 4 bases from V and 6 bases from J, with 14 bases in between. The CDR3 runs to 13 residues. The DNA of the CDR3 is TGTGCCAGCAGCGCGAGCCCGACTAGCGAGCAGTACGTC. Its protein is CASSASPTSEQYV.

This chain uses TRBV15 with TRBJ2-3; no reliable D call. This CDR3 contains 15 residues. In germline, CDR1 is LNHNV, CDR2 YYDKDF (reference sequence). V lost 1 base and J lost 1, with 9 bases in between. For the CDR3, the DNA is TGTGCCACCAGCAGAGGTCGTGGGCGCACAGATACGCAGTATTTT. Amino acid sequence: CATSRGRGRTDTQYF.

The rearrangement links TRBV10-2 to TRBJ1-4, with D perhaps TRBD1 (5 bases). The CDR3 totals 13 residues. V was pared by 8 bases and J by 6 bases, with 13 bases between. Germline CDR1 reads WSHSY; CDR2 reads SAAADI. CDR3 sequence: CASGAVRDEKLFF. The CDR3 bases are TGCGCCAGCGGGGCAGTTCGGGATGAAAAACTGTTTTTT.

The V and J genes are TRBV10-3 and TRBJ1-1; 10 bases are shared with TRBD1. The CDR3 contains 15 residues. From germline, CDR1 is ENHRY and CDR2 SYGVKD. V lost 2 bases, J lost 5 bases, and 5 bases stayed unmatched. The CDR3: CAISEDRGQTTEAFF. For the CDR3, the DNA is TGTGCCATCAGTGAGGACAGGGGGCAGACTACTGAAGCTTTCTTT.

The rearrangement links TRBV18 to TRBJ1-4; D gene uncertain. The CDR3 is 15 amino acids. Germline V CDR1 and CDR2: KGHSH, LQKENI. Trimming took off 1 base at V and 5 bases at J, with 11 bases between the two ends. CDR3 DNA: TGTGCCAGCTCACCACTAGGGAGAGTGAATGAAAAACTGTTTTTT. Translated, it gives CASSPLGRVNEKLFF.

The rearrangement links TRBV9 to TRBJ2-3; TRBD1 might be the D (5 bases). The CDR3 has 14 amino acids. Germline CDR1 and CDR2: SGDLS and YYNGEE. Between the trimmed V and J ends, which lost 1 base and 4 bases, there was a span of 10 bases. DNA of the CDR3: TGTGCCAGCAGCGTATCCCAGGGCGCAGATACGCAGTATTTT. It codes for CASSVSQGADTQYF. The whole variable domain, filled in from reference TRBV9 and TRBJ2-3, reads DSGVTQTPKHLITATGQRVTLRCSPRSGDLSVYWYQQSLDQGLQFLIQYYNGEERAKGNILERFSAQQFPDLHSELNLSSLELGDSALYFCASSVSQGADTQYFGPGTRLTVL.

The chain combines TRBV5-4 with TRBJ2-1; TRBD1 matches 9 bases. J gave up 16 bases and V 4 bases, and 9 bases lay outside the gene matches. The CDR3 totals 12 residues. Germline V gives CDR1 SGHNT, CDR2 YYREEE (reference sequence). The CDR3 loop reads CASSTRTGDLFF. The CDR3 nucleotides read TGTGCCAGCAGCACCCGGACAGGGGACCTTTTCTTC.

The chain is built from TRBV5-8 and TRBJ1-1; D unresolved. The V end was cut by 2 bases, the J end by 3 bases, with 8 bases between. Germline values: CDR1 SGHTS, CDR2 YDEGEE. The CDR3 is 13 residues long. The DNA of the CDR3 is TGTGCCAGCAGCTTTGGCAGTTACACTGAAGCTTTCTTT. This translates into CASSFGSYTEAFF.

CDR3 in amino acids: CASSWEGDPYNEQFF. The CDR3 nucleotides read TGCGCCAGCAGCTGGGAGGGGGACCCCTACAATGAGCAGTTCTTC. The V gene is TRBV5-1, the J gene TRBJ2-1, with a possible D match to TRBD2 (7 bases). This CDR3 has 15 residues. Trimming took 3 bases from V and 2 from J, leaving 12 bases between them. Looked up from germline, CDR1 is SGHRS and CDR2 is YFSETQ.

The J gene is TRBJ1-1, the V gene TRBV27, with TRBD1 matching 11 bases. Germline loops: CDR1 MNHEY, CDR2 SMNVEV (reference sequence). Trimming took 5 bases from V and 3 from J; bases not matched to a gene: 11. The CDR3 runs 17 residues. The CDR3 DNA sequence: TGTGCCAGCAGTCAGGCCCCGGACAGGGGGCTGTACACTGAAGCTTTCTTT. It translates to CASSQAPDRGLYTEAFF.

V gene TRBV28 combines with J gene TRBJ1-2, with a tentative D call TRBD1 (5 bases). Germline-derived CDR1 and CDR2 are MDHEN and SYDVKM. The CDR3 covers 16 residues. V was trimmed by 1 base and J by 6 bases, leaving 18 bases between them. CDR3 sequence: CASSLLPSQGGNGYTF. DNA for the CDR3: TGTGCCAGCAGTTTATTGCCGAGCCAGGGTGGAAATGGCTACACCTTC.

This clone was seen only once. CDR3 amino acids: CARDPDREDYEQYV. The CDR3 nucleotides read TGCGCCAGAGATCCCGACAGGGAAGATTACGAGCAGTACGTC. J is TRBJ2-7 and V is TRBV23-1; 7 nucleotides agree with TRBD1. Being an ORF, TRBV23-1 has a function that is uncertain. The trim removed 9 bases at V and 4 bases at J, leaving 12 bases unmatched. This CDR3 has 14 amino acids.